The 21 T cell receptor beta chains listed next were all sequenced from one sample in a study of blood T cell repertoires in COVID-19. The repertoire was sequenced with immunoSEQ multiplex PCR; TCRdb's copy has only in-frame clones and lacks some. Of 300,000 to 400,000 clones in the sample, less than 90% are singletons; the top ten hold 7.1%. The sequenced material came from peripheral blood. The origin of the receptors is an older woman with COVID-19, enrolled during active disease.

This clone was seen only a few times. V is TRBV5-1 and J is TRBJ2-7; D might be TRBD2 (6 bases). Germline-derived CDR1 and CDR2 are SGHRS and YFSETQ. The CDR3 runs to 14 residues. The germline V and J ends were trimmed by 7 bases and 2 bases, with 16 bases remaining between them. CDR3 coding DNA: TGCGCCAGCGGGACCCCGGGACTGGCCTACGAGCAGTACTTC. Residues: CASGTPGLAYEQYF.

The genes are TRBV5-1 and TRBJ2-3, with 16 bases lining up with TRBD2. CDR3 length: 16 amino acids. Germline V gene sequence: CDR1 SGHRS, CDR2 YFSETQ. Trimming at V came to 4 bases and at J to 12 bases, leaving 11 bases not matched to a gene. The CDR3: CASSLGLAGGPAAQYF. CDR3 bases: TGCGCCAGCAGCCTGGGACTAGCGGGGGGGCCGGCTGCACAGTATTTT. Combining the CDR3 with reference TRBV5-1 and TRBJ2-3 gives the whole variable domain KAGVTQTPRYLIKTRGQQVTLSCSPISGHRSVSWYQQTPGQGLQFLFEYFSETQRNKGNFPGRFSGRQFSNSRSEMNVSTLELGDSALYLCASSLGLAGGPAAQYFGPGTRLTVL.

The chain joins TRBV6-5 to TRBJ2-7; 11 bases match TRBD1. V dropped 6 bases and J dropped 6; count of bases not matched to a gene: 7. Germline V gene data show CDR1 as MNHEY and CDR2 as SVGAGI. CDR3 size: 14 residues. The CDR3 region is CASRGQGVGGEQYF. Here the CDR3 DNA reads TGTGCCAGCAGGGGACAGGGGGTCGGTGGCGAGCAGTACTTC.

This sequence joins TRBV7-2 and TRBJ1-6; D possibly corresponds to TRBD1 (6 bases). Trimming took 4 bases from V and 5 from J, leaving 12 bases between them. In germline, CDR1 is SGHTA, CDR2 FQGNSA. The CDR3 is 15 amino acids. The CDR3: CASSSDGQHNSPLHF. In nucleotides, the CDR3 is TGTGCCAGCAGCTCAGACGGACAGCATAATTCACCCCTCCACTTT.

V and J are TRBV12-5 and TRBJ1-5; D not resolved. This CDR3 has 16 amino acids. Germline CDR1 is LGHNT and CDR2 is FRNRAP. Trimming cost V 6 bases and J 0 bases, with 15 bases left between them. The CDR3 region is CASGPRNPYSNQPQHF. Written as DNA, the CDR3 is TGTGCTAGTGGCCCCAGGAACCCCTATAGCAATCAGCCCCAGCATTTT.

The V and J genes are TRBV11-2 and TRBJ2-7; D is unclear. This CDR3 has 14 residues. The V end was cut by 1 base, the J end by 0 bases, with 7 bases between. The germline V gene has CDR1 SGHAT and CDR2 FQNNGV. CDR3 loop: CASSLGFNSYEQYF. CDR3 sequence (DNA): TGTGCCAGCAGCTTAGGTTTCAACTCCTACGAGCAGTACTTC.

DNA for the CDR3: TGTGCCAGCAGTCTCCTAGCAGGGGGGATTGAGGAGACCCAGTACTTC. Translated: CASSLLAGGIEETQYF. V and J are TRBV7-7 and TRBJ2-5; TRBD1 is a possible D gene (7 bases). The CDR3 spans 16 residues. V lost 6 bases, J lost 5 bases, and 22 bases lay in between. Germline CDR1 reads SSHAT; CDR2 reads FNYEAQ (reference sequence).

The rearrangement links TRBV30 to TRBJ1-1; the D is unclear. Trimming pared 0 bases from V and 1 base from J, leaving 18 bases between. This CDR3 has 17 amino acids. Germline V CDR1 and CDR2: GTSNPN, SVGIG (reference sequence). The CDR3 coding sequence is TGTGCCTGGAGTGTGTCTCGGACGACTACCTGGAACACTGAAGCTTTCTTT. It is translated as CAWSVSRTTTWNTEAFF.

The V call is TRBV4-3, the J call TRBJ2-5, with D possibly matching TRBD1 (6 bases). This CDR3 is 15 amino acids long. With 1 base removed from V and 4 bases from J, the gap between germline ends came to 13 bases. From germline, CDR1 is LGHNA and CDR2 YSLEER. The CDR3 loop reads CASSQGYRVRETQYF. The CDR3 DNA follows: TGCGCCAGCAGCCAAGGGTACAGGGTGCGAGAGACCCAGTACTTC.

The chain is built from TRBV7-9 and TRBJ1-1, with TRBD1 matching 7 bases. The ends lost 3 bases at V and 8 bases at J; junction bases unmatched: 3. The CDR3 is 12 amino acids. Per germline, CDR1 SEHNR and CDR2 FQNEAQ (reference sequence). In DNA, the CDR3 is TGTGCCAGCAGCTTCACGGACAGGGAAGCTTTCTTT. It yields the protein CASSFTDREAFF.

The chain uses TRBV2 and TRBJ1-6, with 10 bases lining up with TRBD1. Germline V gene data show CDR1 as SNHLY and CDR2 as FYNNEI. This CDR3 has 13 residues. V trimming: 8 bases; J trimming: 9 bases; junction bases outside the gene matches: 4. The CDR3 region is CASPGQGPSPLHF. In DNA form, the CDR3 reads TGTGCCAGCCCGGGACAGGGGCCTTCACCCCTCCACTTT.

The chain carries TRBV9 and TRBJ1-1; D might be TRBD1 (6 bases). CDR1 is SGDLS, CDR2 YYNGEE, per germline. The V and J ends lost 4 bases and 7 bases respectively, with 26 bases between them. The CDR3 is 17 amino acids. The CDR3 sequence: CASSSGSPGGAFREAFF. The CDR3 DNA sequence: TGTGCCAGCAGCTCCGGTAGTCCTGGGGGCGCTTTTCGTGAAGCTTTCTTT.

The chain combines TRBV27 with TRBJ1-4; D remains ambiguous. The germline V gene has CDR1 MNHEY and CDR2 SMNVEV (reference sequence). CDR3 length: 17 residues. V was cut by 3 bases and J by 7 bases, with 21 bases left in between. Written as DNA, the CDR3 is TGTGCCAGCAGTTTGGCCCCACCGGGTCCGCGGGCTGAAAAACTGTTTTTT. As protein: CASSLAPPGPRAEKLFF.

The rearrangement links TRBV10-3 to TRBJ2-1; 14 nucleotides agree with TRBD2. The CDR3 is 16 residues long. Looked up from germline, CDR1 is ENHRY and CDR2 is SYGVKD. J lost 7 bases, V lost 3 bases, and 5 bases had no gene match. The CDR3 DNA reads TGTGCCATCAGTGACTCCGGGACTAGCGGGAGAAATGAGCAGTTCTTC. It translates to CAISDSGTSGRNEQFF.

This sequence joins TRBV5-8 and TRBJ1-6, with no clear D. The CDR3 contains 11 residues. V lost 1 base, J lost 10 bases, and 3 bases lay in between. Germline V gene lookup returns CDR1 SGHTS and CDR2 YDEGEE. The CDR3 is CASSLLSPLHF. The CDR3 nucleotides read TGTGCCAGCAGCTTGTTATCACCCCTCCACTTT.

This clone was found once. V and J are TRBV7-6 and TRBJ1-1; D is undetermined. V lost 6 bases, J lost 0 bases, and 8 bases lay in between. This CDR3 contains 13 residues. CDR1 is SGHVS, CDR2 FNYEAQ, per germline. The chain's CDR3 is CASSRDLNTEAFF. For the CDR3, the DNA is TGTGCCAGCAGTCGGGATTTGAACACTGAAGCTTTCTTT. Combining the CDR3 with reference TRBV7-6 and TRBJ1-1 gives the whole variable domain GAGVSQSPRYKVTKRGQDVALRCDPISGHVSLYWYRQALGQGPEFLTYFNYEAQQDKSGLPNDRFSAERPEGSISTLTIQRTEQRDSAMYRCASSRDLNTEAFFGQGTRLTVV.

The chain recombines TRBV7-2 with TRBJ2-5; 8 nucleotides align to TRBD2. V gave up 1 base and J gave up 7 bases; unmatched junction bases: 5. Germline V gene data show CDR1 as SGHTA and CDR2 as FQGNSA. The CDR3 loop spans 14 amino acids. The CDR3, as DNA: TGTGCCAGCAGCTTAGATCGGGGGGGCGGGACCCAGTACTTC. This translates into CASSLDRGGGTQYF. Full variable domain (rest looked up from reference TRBV7-2 and TRBJ2-5): GAGVSQSPSNKVTEKGKDVELRCDPISGHTALYWYRQSLGQGLEFLIYFQGNSAPDKSGLPSDRFSAERTGGSVSTLTIQRTQQEDSAVYLCASSLDRGGGTQYFGPGTRLLVL.

The genes are TRBV6-5 and TRBJ2-3, with 11 nucleotides matching TRBD2. This CDR3 contains 15 residues. V lost 7 bases and J lost 3; bases outside the gene matches: 6. The V gene's germline CDR1 is MNHEY and CDR2 SVGAGI. The CDR3: CASTGTSGGTDTQYF. Here the CDR3 DNA reads TGTGCCAGCACCGGGACTAGCGGTGGAACAGATACGCAGTATTTT.

The J gene is TRBJ1-5, the V gene TRBV7-2, with 7 bases lining up with TRBD1. V gave up 5 bases and J gave up 3 bases; unmatched junction bases: 7. This CDR3 region has 15 residues. The germline V gene has CDR1 SGHTA and CDR2 FQGNSA. CDR3 in DNA: TGTGCCAGCAGCCAGCGACAGGGCGACAATCAGCCCCAGCATTTT. Its translation: CASSQRQGDNQPQHF.

J is TRBJ2-6 and V is TRBV27; D uncertain. V was cut by 4 bases and J by 2 bases, with 6 bases left in between. Germline CDR1 reads MNHEY; CDR2 reads SMNVEV (reference sequence). The CDR3 extends over 14 amino acids. CDR3 in amino acids: CASSSGPGANVLTF. In nucleotides, the CDR3 is TGTGCCAGCAGTTCCGGTCCTGGGGCCAACGTCCTGACTTTC. Together with reference TRBV27 and TRBJ2-6, the CDR3 gives the full variable domain: EAQVTQNPRYLITVTGKKLTVTCSQNMNHEYMSWYRQDPGLGLRQIYYSMNVEVTDKGDVPEGYKVSRKEKRNFPLILESPSPNQTSLYFCASSSGPGANVLTFGAGSRLTVL.

This clone has a single count. This chain's CDR3 is CASSSTWTGYDAGANVLTF. The CDR3 nucleotides are TGTGCCAGCAGCTCAACCTGGACAGGGTATGATGCTGGGGCCAACGTCCTGACTTTC. The chain recombines TRBV7-9 with TRBJ2-6, with 8 bases aligning to TRBD1. Germline V lookup: CDR1 SEHNR, CDR2 FQNEAQ (reference sequence). V lost 4 bases, J lost 2 bases, and 13 bases stayed unmatched. The CDR3 covers 19 residues.